This is a list of T cell receptor beta chains from one sample in a study of OX40 agonist ivuxolimab in advanced cancers. Assay used: immunoSEQ multiplex PCR; TCRdb lists only in-frame clones, some missing. The table records around 26,000 clones, about 85% of them present only once. The source was CD4+ or CD8+ T cells sorted from blood, collected in a trial of the OX40 agonist ivuxolimab. The receptors derive from an adult with an advanced solid tumor such as melanoma, head and neck, liver or kidney cancer. Each CDR3 is given with its conserved first and last residue. The D gene is left open where the match is weak. Clone size, where shown, is once, few, many, or a class for clones that have expanded.

v_gene,abundance,j_gene,d_gene,CDR3aa,CDR3nt
TRBV7-3,-,TRBJ2-1,TRBD2,CASSLGGSGYEQFF,TGTGCCAGCAGCTTAGGGGGTAGCGGGTATGAGCAGTTCTTC
TRBV5-1,few,TRBJ2-6,-,CASRDSTGANVLTF,TGCGCCAGCAGGGACTCGACTGGGGCCAACGTCCTGACTTTC
TRBV7-9,-,TRBJ1-2,-,CASSIGLTPGYTF,TGTGCCAGCAGCATCGGCCTTACTCCAGGCTACACCTTC
TRBV19,few,TRBJ1-4,-,CASSRSETTNEKLFF,TGTGCCAGTAGTAGGTCGGAGACAACTAATGAAAAACTGTTTTTT
TRBV7-9,few,TRBJ2-7,TRBD1,CASSLGWTGSYEQYF,TGTGCCAGCAGCTTAGGTTGGACAGGGAGCTACGAGCAGTACTTC
TRBV27,-,TRBJ2-7,TRBD2,CASSLGTSGRSEQYF,TGTGCCAGCAGTCTCGGGACTAGCGGGAGGAGTGAGCAGTACTTC
TRBV6-6,-,TRBJ2-5,-,CASSRQDEQETQYF,TGTGCCAGCAGCCGTCAGGACGAGCAAGAGACCCAGTACTTC
TRBV19,-,TRBJ2-7,-,CASSIGPTYEQYF,TGTGCCAGTAGTATCGGGCCCACCTACGAGCAGTACTTC
TRBV5-1,-,TRBJ2-5,-,CASSSRASQETQYF,TGCGCCAGCAGCTCCAGGGCTTCCCAAGAGACCCAGTACTTC
TRBV28,-,TRBJ2-3,-,CASSETPGFRADTQYF,TGTGCCAGCAGTGAGACCCCGGGATTCAGGGCAGATACGCAGTATTTT
TRBV27,-,TRBJ2-1,-,CASSFPPRVEQFF,TGTGCCAGCAGTTTCCCCCCCCGGGTCGAGCAGTTCTTC
TRBV27,-,TRBJ2-4,-,CASSQGGIQYF,TGTGCCAGCAGCCAAGGTGGCATTCAGTACTTC
TRBV4-3,-,TRBJ2-3,-,CASSQGGGTDTQYF,TGCGCCAGCAGCCAAGGCGGGGGCACAGATACGCAGTATTTT
TRBV6-1,few,TRBJ1-5,TRBD1,CASSEFQGVRRPQHF,TGTGCCAGCAGTGAATTTCAGGGGGTTAGGCGGCCCCAGCATTTT
TRBV27,once,TRBJ2-1,TRBD1,CASSFPGGGNEQFF,TGTGCCAGCAGTTTCCCAGGGGGCGGGAATGAGCAGTTCTTC
TRBV7-9,-,TRBJ2-7,-,CASSLTWYGNDEQYF,TGTGCCAGCAGCTTAACTTGGTACGGGAACGACGAGCAGTACTTC
TRBV14,-,TRBJ2-5,TRBD1,CASSQADREETQYF,TGTGCCAGCAGCCAAGCCGACAGGGAAGAGACCCAGTACTTC
TRBV4-1,-,TRBJ1-2,TRBD1,CASRPGTGEFYGYTF,TGCGCCAGCAGACCCGGGACAGGGGAGTTCTATGGCTACACCTTC
TRBV7-3,-,TRBJ2-2,TRBD1,CASSTGTARTGELFF,TGTGCCAGCAGCACCGGGACAGCCCGCACCGGGGAGCTGTTTTTT
TRBV7-9,-,TRBJ1-5,-,CASSLGGGQPQHF,TGTGCCAGCAGCTTAGGGGGTGGTCAGCCCCAGCATTTT
TRBV19,-,TRBJ2-1,-,CASSIARDPYNEQFF,TGTGCCAGTAGTATAGCCAGGGACCCCTACAATGAGCAGTTCTTC
TRBV6-5,once,TRBJ1-1,TRBD1,CASSYGTGIGTEAFF,TGTGCCAGCAGTTACGGGACAGGGATTGGCACTGAAGCTTTCTTT
TRBV5-6,-,TRBJ2-3,-,CASSLGQLTDTQYF,TGTGCCAGCAGCTTGGGACAGTTAACAGATACGCAGTATTTT
TRBV2,-,TRBJ1-6,-,CASSDGRSSYNSPLHF,TGTGCCAGCAGTGACGGCAGGAGCTCCTATAATTCACCCCTCCACTTT
TRBV27,-,TRBJ1-3,-,CASSTLTNIRNTIYF,TGTGCCAGCAGTACCCTGACGAACATTCGAAACACCATATATTTT
TRBV15,-,TRBJ2-6,-,CATGPHSGANVLTF,TGTGCCACCGGGCCCCACTCTGGGGCCAACGTCCTGACTTTC
TRBV6-5,-,TRBJ2-7,-,CASSYSGQRGPYEQYF,TGTGCCAGCAGTTACTCGGGACAACGGGGCCCCTACGAGCAGTACTTC
TRBV6-1,few,TRBJ2-5,-,CASSEGWGIQETQYF,TGTGCCAGCAGTGAAGGGTGGGGGATCCAAGAGACCCAGTACTTC
TRBV20-1,-,TRBJ2-7,-,CSVRISYEQYF,TGCAGTGTGAGGATTTCCTACGAGCAGTACTTC
TRBV4-2,-,TRBJ1-3,-,CASSQPRGSGNTIYF,TGTGCCAGCAGCCAGCCCCGGGGCTCTGGAAACACCATATATTTT
TRBV13,-,TRBJ1-3,TRBD1,CASSHGTAGNTIYF,TGTGCCAGCAGCCACGGGACAGCGGGAAACACCATATATTTT
TRBV11-2,-,TRBJ2-3,TRBD1,CASSSGQEILGPAQYF,TGTGCCAGCAGCTCGGGACAGGAAATATTAGGTCCTGCGCAGTATTTT
TRBV7-8,-,TRBJ1-1,-,CASSSRQVDTEAFF,TGTGCCAGCAGCTCCCGACAGGTGGACACTGAAGCTTTCTTT
TRBV28,-,TRBJ2-7,-,CASSDRSYEQYF,TGTGCCAGCTCGGACCGTTCCTACGAGCAGTACTTC
TRBV27,-,TRBJ1-1,-,CASRLGRNTEAFF,TGTGCCAGCAGATTAGGGCGGAACACTGAAGCTTTCTTT
TRBV21-1,-,TRBJ1-4,-,CASSKGAGPEKLFF,TGTGCCAGCAGCAAAGGGGCAGGGCCTGAAAAACTGTTTTTT
TRBV7-9,-,TRBJ2-1,-,CASSMTVGNEQFF,TGTGCCAGCAGCATGACAGTCGGCAATGAGCAGTTCTTC
TRBV7-3,once,TRBJ2-1,-,CAGSLMSGAFNEQFF,TGTGCCGGCAGCTTAATGTCAGGGGCCTTTAATGAGCAGTTCTTC
TRBV28,once,TRBJ2-7,-,CAELGIRDLGLGEQYF,TGTGCCGAGTTAGGCATAAGGGACTTAGGGCTTGGCGAGCAGTACTTC
TRBV9,once,TRBJ2-1,-,CASSPLPRVSNEQFF,TGTGCCAGCAGCCCCCTTCCCCGGGTCAGCAATGAGCAGTTCTTC
TRBV7-9,-,TRBJ2-7,-,CASSSPLGDYEQYF,TGTGCCAGCAGCTCCCCGCTCGGGGACTACGAGCAGTACTTC
TRBV27,-,TRBJ2-7,-,CASSLAAEYEQYF,TGTGCCAGCAGTTTAGCCGCCGAATACGAGCAGTACTTC
TRBV4-3,-,TRBJ2-3,-,CASSPTATSTDTQYF,TGCGCCAGCAGCCCGACGGCTACCAGCACAGATACGCAGTATTTT
TRBV6-6,-,TRBJ2-4,-,CASSYSNTGDKNIQYF,TGTGCCAGCAGTTACTCAAACACCGGAGACAAAAACATTCAGTACTTC
TRBV7-9,few,TRBJ2-1,TRBD1,CASSHGTGVDEQFF,TGTGCCAGCAGCCACGGGACAGGGGTCGATGAGCAGTTCTTC
TRBV19,-,TRBJ2-1,TRBD2,CASQSGRVNEQFF,TGTGCCAGCCAGTCAGGGAGGGTTAATGAGCAGTTCTTC
TRBV2,-,TRBJ1-1,-,CASSEGTGRNTEAFF,TGTGCCAGCAGTGAAGGTACAGGCAGGAACACTGAAGCTTTCTTT
TRBV28,-,TRBJ2-7,-,CASRDFSSYEQYF,TGTGCCAGCAGGGACTTTAGCTCCTACGAGCAGTACTTC
TRBV7-9,once,TRBJ2-7,-,CASSPGDFSPYEQYF,TGTGCCAGCAGCCCCGGGGACTTTTCCCCCTACGAGCAGTACTTC
TRBV5-8,-,TRBJ2-5,TRBD2,CASSFVVIAGAGETQYF,TGTGCCAGCAGCTTTGTGGTCATAGCGGGGGCGGGAGAGACCCAGTACTTC